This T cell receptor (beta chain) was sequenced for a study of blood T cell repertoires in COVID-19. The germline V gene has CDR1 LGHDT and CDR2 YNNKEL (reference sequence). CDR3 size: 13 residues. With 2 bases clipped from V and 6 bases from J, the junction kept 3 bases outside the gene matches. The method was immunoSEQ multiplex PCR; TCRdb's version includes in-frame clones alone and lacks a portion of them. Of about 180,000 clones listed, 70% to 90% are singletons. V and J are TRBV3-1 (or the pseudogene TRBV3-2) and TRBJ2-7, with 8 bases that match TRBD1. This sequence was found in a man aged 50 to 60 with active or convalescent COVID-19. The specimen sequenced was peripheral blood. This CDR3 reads CASSQIRGLEQYF. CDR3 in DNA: TGTGCCAGCAGCCAAATCAGGGGGCTCGAGCAGTACTTC.